The 29 T cell receptor beta chains below were found in one sample sequenced in a study of T cells after yellow fever vaccination. TCRdb independently ran MiXCR on the 5' RACE reads; one entry per CDR3 protein. The sample records some 300,000 distinct CDR3 sequences, about 10% being singletons. This material consisted of CD4+ T cells sorted from PBMCs, taken 5 days after the yellow fever booster vaccination. These receptors all come from a young man who received the YFV17D yellow fever vaccine.

This clonotype came up a few times. This chain connects TRBV7-3 to TRBJ2-1; unclear D gene. Per the germline V gene, CDR1 is SGHTA and CDR2 is FQGTGA. Trimming cost V 4 bases and J 8 bases, with 15 bases left between them. This CDR3 region has 14 residues. CDR3 nucleotide sequence: TGTGCCAGCAGCTCATCGACGTTTTCCCATGAGCAGTTCTTC. Protein product: CASSSSTFSHEQFF.

This clonotype was seen only a few times. This chain uses TRBV4-3 with TRBJ1-4, with D unresolved. Germline V CDR1 and CDR2: LGHNA, YSLEER. Trimming left V 2 bases short and J 5 bases short, with 6 bases between. The CDR3 has 13 amino acids. CDR3: CASSQHRNEKLFF. The DNA of the CDR3 is TGCGCCAGCAGCCAACACCGGAATGAAAAACTGTTTTTT.

The chain links TRBV4-2 to TRBJ1-6; a possible D gene is TRBD1 (5 bases). Germline CDR1 and CDR2: LGHNA and YNFKEQ. The V gene lost 0 bases and the J gene lost 5 bases, with 8 bases spanning the gap. The CDR3 extends over 15 amino acids. CDR3 sequence (DNA): TGTGCCAGCAGCCAAGAGAGGGGTAATAATTCACCCCTCCACTTT. It is translated as CASSQERGNNSPLHF.

The V and J genes are TRBV12-3 or TRBV12-4 and TRBJ2-1; 9 bases map to TRBD1. The CDR3 sequence is 14 residues long. V was clipped by 6 bases and J by 5 bases; unmatched bases: 5. CDR3 loop: CASSPQGAHNEQFF. For the CDR3, the DNA is TGTGCCAGCAGCCCACAGGGGGCGCACAATGAGCAGTTCTTC.

This clonotype has a handful of counts. The genes are TRBV5-1 and TRBJ2-1; 15 nucleotides align to TRBD2. Germline CDR1 is SGHRS and CDR2 is YFSETQ. This CDR3 has 17 residues. V gave up 0 bases and J gave up 5 bases; unmatched junction bases: 3. The CDR3 reads CASSLGGTSGGNNEQFF. The CDR3 DNA reads as TGCGCCAGCAGCTTGGGCGGGACTAGCGGGGGGAACAATGAGCAGTTCTTC.

This clonotype showed up just a few times. The rearrangement uses TRBV20-1 and TRBJ2-2, with D perhaps TRBD1 (5 bases). Germline V gene sequence: CDR1 DFQATT, CDR2 SNEGSKA (reference sequence). The CDR3 loop spans 14 amino acids. V was pared by 3 bases and J by 3 bases, with 11 bases between. CDR3 coding DNA: TGCAGTGCTAGGGACACCATTTACACCGGGGAGCTGTTTTTT. Translation gives CSARDTIYTGELFF.

J is TRBJ2-3 and V is TRBV3-1, with 8 bases identical to TRBD2. The ends lost 5 bases at V and 0 bases at J; junction bases unmatched: 4. This CDR3 contains 15 residues. From germline, CDR1 is LGHDT and CDR2 YNNKEL (reference sequence). The CDR3 DNA reads as TGTGCCAGCAGCTTAGCGGGGCCGAGCACAGATACGCAGTATTTT. Protein: CASSLAGPSTDTQYF.

Many counts were recorded for this clonotype. The chain recombines TRBV29-1 with TRBJ2-2; 10 positions match TRBD1. Trimming took 6 bases from V and 7 from J; bases not matched to a gene: 5. The CDR3 consists of 13 residues. From germline, CDR1 is SQVTM and CDR2 ANQGSEA. The CDR3 region has the DNA TGCAGCGTAGGGACAGGGGTCGGCGGGGAGCTGTTTTTT. As protein: CSVGTGVGGELFF.

The chain couples TRBV27 to TRBJ1-2; TRBD1 is a possible D gene (6 bases). Trimming removed 0 bases from V and 3 bases from J, with 11 bases in between. Germline V gives CDR1 MNHEY, CDR2 SMNVEV (reference sequence). There are 15 residues in the CDR3. CDR3 nucleotide sequence: TGTGCCAGCAGTTTATCACCCCAGGGGTACTATGGCTACACCTTC. Its translation is CASSLSPQGYYGYTF.

This clonotype has a handful of counts. The V call is TRBV6-5, the J call TRBJ1-5, with 7 bases fitting TRBD1. The CDR3 totals 14 residues. V gave up 0 bases and J gave up 9 bases; unmatched junction bases: 5. Germline lookup yields CDR1 MNHEY and CDR2 SVGAGI. CDR3 nucleotides: TGTGCCAGCAGTTACTCGACAGGGCAGCGGCCCCAGCATTTT. It specifies CASSYSTGQRPQHF.

This clonotype was counted many times. V and J are TRBV10-3 and TRBJ2-6; tentative D call: TRBD2 (6 bases). Trimming pared 7 bases from V and 0 bases from J, leaving 16 bases between. CDR1 and CDR2 from the germline V gene are ENHRY and SYGVKD. CDR3 length: 17 amino acids. The CDR3 here is CAIMDRDSNSGANVLTF. CDR3 bases: TGTGCCATCATGGATCGGGACTCTAACTCTGGGGCCAACGTCCTGACTTTC.

This clonotype was seen repeatedly, ten times or more. The gene calls are TRBV20-1 and TRBJ2-1; D is unresolved. Germline V gene sequence: CDR1 DFQATT, CDR2 SNEGSKA (reference sequence). V shed 1 base and J shed 3 bases, with 10 bases lying between them. This CDR3 is built from 14 residues. This chain's CDR3 is CSARATDRYNEQFF. CDR3 nucleotides: TGCAGTGCTAGAGCCACCGACCGCTACAATGAGCAGTTCTTC.

This clonotype has a handful of counts. V gene TRBV7-9 combines with J gene TRBJ2-1; 9 bases match TRBD2. The CDR3 is 18 amino acids. With 5 bases clipped from V and 0 bases from J, the junction kept 11 bases outside the gene matches. The germline gives CDR1 SEHNR, CDR2 FQNEAQ (reference sequence). CDR3 bases: TGTGCCAGCAGCCGCACGGGACTAGCCATAAGCTCCTACAATGAGCAGTTCTTC. It is translated as CASSRTGLAISSYNEQFF.

This clonotype was seen at least ten times. The chain uses TRBV30 and TRBJ1-2; no definite D call. V was clipped by 0 bases and J by 14 bases, with 16 bases between them. The CDR3 runs 12 residues. Per the germline V gene, CDR1 is GTSNPN and CDR2 is SVGIG (reference sequence). The CDR3: CAWSVGGEVRTF. CDR3 DNA sequence: TGTGCCTGGAGTGTAGGCGGGGAAGTTCGGACCTTC.

V is TRBV20-1 and J is TRBJ2-5; D not certain. The V and J ends lost 8 bases and 4 bases respectively, with 11 bases between them. The germline V gene has CDR1 DFQATT and CDR2 SNEGSKA (reference sequence). The CDR3 loop spans 11 amino acids. The CDR3 bases are TGCAGTCTGATGGGCGGAGAGACCCAGTACTTC. Amino acid sequence: CSLMGGETQYF.

This clonotype showed up just a few times. CDR3 region: CASSSTGDRETQYF. In DNA, the CDR3 is TGCGCCAGCAGCTCGACAGGGGATAGGGAGACCCAGTACTTC. The rearrangement uses TRBV5-1 and TRBJ2-5; TRBD1 aligns across 8 bases. The V gene end was trimmed by 3 bases and the J gene end by 5 bases; junction bases not matched to a gene: 6. CDR1 SGHRS and CDR2 YFSETQ come from the germline V gene. The length of the CDR3 is 14 residues.

The rearrangement links TRBV2 to TRBJ1-1; TRBD1 is a possible D gene (6 bases). Germline V lookup: CDR1 SNHLY, CDR2 FYNNEI. There are 13 residues in the CDR3. With 10 bases removed from V and 4 bases from J, the gap between germline ends came to 16 bases. The CDR3: CANHRDGRTEAFF. CDR3 in DNA: TGTGCCAACCACAGGGACGGTCGCACTGAAGCTTTCTTT.

CDR3 amino acids: CASRRGKVSTDTQYF. CDR3 in DNA: TGTGCCAGCAGGCGAGGGAAAGTCAGCACAGATACGCAGTATTTT. The chain carries TRBV3-1 and TRBJ2-3, with TRBD2 as a possible D gene (5 bases). Germline V lookup: CDR1 LGHDT, CDR2 YNNKEL (reference sequence). The CDR3 spans 15 residues. The V and J ends lost 6 bases and 0 bases respectively, with 13 bases between them.

V usage is TRBV7-2 and J usage is TRBJ2-3; 11 bases line up with TRBD2. This CDR3 spans 16 amino acids. V trimming: 4 bases; J trimming: 4 bases; junction bases outside the gene matches: 7. Germline V gene lookup returns CDR1 SGHTA and CDR2 FQGNSA. DNA for the CDR3: TGTGCCAGCAGCTCCCTAGCGGGGGGCCCTTCAGATACGCAGTATTTT. It specifies CASSSLAGGPSDTQYF.

This clonotype was observed a handful of times. The V call is TRBV6-1, the J call TRBJ2-7; TRBD1 matches 8 bases. After removal of 4 bases from V and 0 bases from J, the junction contained 8 bases not matched to a gene. Germline V CDR1 and CDR2: MNHNS, SASEGT. CDR3 size: 16 residues. The chain's CDR3 is CASSGQGPLSSYEQYF. CDR3 in DNA: TGTGCCAGCAGTGGACAGGGGCCCTTAAGCTCCTACGAGCAGTACTTC.

V gene TRBV12-3 or TRBV12-4 combines with J gene TRBJ2-1; D possibly corresponds to TRBD1 (5 bases). The CDR3 spans 14 residues. Trimming removed 4 bases at V and 4 bases at J, with 11 bases between. The chain's CDR3 is CASSWGNRYNEQFF. CDR3 DNA: TGTGCCAGCAGTTGGGGAAACAGGTACAATGAGCAGTTCTTC.

This clonotype was picked up a small number of times. The chain joins TRBV5-4 to TRBJ2-3; 11 bases agree with TRBD2. The germline V gene encodes CDR1 SGHNT and CDR2 YYREEE (reference sequence). The CDR3 runs to 17 residues. V was pared by 0 bases and J by 6 bases, with 9 bases of the junction left unmatched. CDR3 residues: CASSLGTSGLQVDTQYF. CDR3 nucleotides: TGTGCCAGCAGCTTGGGGACTAGCGGGCTCCAGGTGGATACGCAGTATTTT.

The rearrangement joins TRBV5-1 to TRBJ1-6; D might be TRBD1 (6 bases). V was pared by 5 bases and J by 9 bases, with 12 bases between. Germline assignment: CDR1 SGHRS and CDR2 YFSETQ. This CDR3 has 13 amino acids. This chain's CDR3 is CASSPGESSPLHF. As DNA, the CDR3 is TGCGCCAGCAGTCCAGGGGAGAGTTCACCCCTCCACTTT.

The V gene is TRBV11-3, the J gene TRBJ2-1; TRBD2 matches at 9 bases. This CDR3 comprises 16 residues. CDR1 SGHNT and CDR2 YENEEA come from the germline V gene. V lost 3 bases to trimming and J lost 0 bases; unmatched junction nucleotides: 3. This CDR3 is CASSFGGGVSYNEQFF. The DNA for the CDR3 is TGTGCCAGCAGCTTCGGCGGGGGGGTCTCCTACAATGAGCAGTTCTTC.

This chain joins TRBV20-1 and TRBJ2-2; no reliable D call. CDR1 and CDR2 from the germline V gene are DFQATT and SNEGSKA (reference sequence). Trimming stripped 6 bases from V and 5 bases from J, with 13 bases between. The CDR3 extends over 13 amino acids. The CDR3 loop is CSASGFRTGELFF. The CDR3 DNA is TGCAGTGCCAGTGGTTTTCGGACCGGGGAGCTGTTTTTT.

This clonotype was counted only a few times. The chain joins TRBV12-3 or TRBV12-4 to TRBJ1-5; 9 bases agree with TRBD1. The CDR3 loop spans 17 amino acids. J gave up 5 bases and V 4 bases, and 12 bases lay outside the gene matches. Written as DNA, the CDR3 is TGTGCCAGCAGTTCACCAACCGGGACAGGGATTTATCAGCCCCAGCATTTT. Residues: CASSSPTGTGIYQPQHF.

The chain has TRBV7-2 and TRBJ2-1; D is ambiguous. V was pared by 3 bases and J by 10 bases, with 10 bases between. The CDR3 has 12 amino acids. The germline V gene encodes CDR1 SGHTA and CDR2 FQGNSA. CDR3 sequence: CASSFDMREQFF. The CDR3 DNA sequence: TGTGCCAGCAGCTTCGACATGCGGGAGCAGTTCTTC.

This clonotype was counted many times. The chain has TRBV6-5 and TRBJ2-1, with 8 bases lining up with TRBD2. V gave up 2 bases and J gave up 2 bases; unmatched junction bases: 2. Germline V gene data show CDR1 as MNHEY and CDR2 as SVGAGI. The CDR3 runs 15 residues. The CDR3 loop reads CASSYGGLAYNEQFF. DNA of the CDR3: TGTGCCAGCAGTTACGGGGGACTAGCCTACAATGAGCAGTTCTTC.

This clonotype has only a few counts. The rearrangement uses TRBV20-1 and TRBJ1-2; D unclear. The CDR3 spans 12 residues. CDR1 and CDR2 from the germline V gene are DFQATT and SNEGSKA (reference sequence). Trimming shortened V by 0 bases and J by 8 bases, and 10 bases separated the two germline ends. Here the CDR3 DNA reads TGCAGTGCTAGAGATGCCACCAGGGGCTACACCTTC. Translation gives CSARDATRGYTF.